The next 21 T cell receptor beta chains were all read from a single sample in a study of T cells in Graves' hyperthyroidism and ophthalmopathy. Using RNA transcripts as the source, TCR beta CDR3 regions were amplified. When the TCR CDR3 underwent first-round RT-PCR, the HTBI primer set was used. TCRdb independently ran MiXCR on the multiplex PCR reads; one entry per CDR3 protein. The sample records approximately 590,000 distinct CDR3 sequences, approximately 14% being singletons. Sequencing used blood. Receptors originate from a woman between 25 and 40 years old with Graves' hyperthyroidism.

This clonotype was observed at least ten times. This chain connects TRBV30 to TRBJ2-7; 7 bases fit TRBD1. In germline, CDR1 is GTSNPN, CDR2 SVGIG (reference sequence). CDR3 size: 14 residues. The trim removed 4 bases at V and 7 bases at J, leaving 13 bases unmatched. DNA of the CDR3: TGTGCCTGGAAGCCCCCGACAGGGACGTTGGAGCAGTACTTC. Translated: CAWKPPTGTLEQYF.

This clonotype has only a few counts. The chain uses TRBV30 and TRBJ2-3; TRBD2 agrees at 7 bases. Germline CDR1 is GTSNPN and CDR2 is SVGIG (reference sequence). Losses at the gene ends were 5 bases for V and 12 bases for J; bases not matched to a gene: 11. This CDR3 region has 12 residues. CDR3 nucleotides: TGTGCCTGGGGCCTAGCAGCGGGACCCCAGTATTTT. Amino acid sequence: CAWGLAAGPQYF.

This clonotype was seen repeatedly, ten times or more. CDR3 protein: CASTGGQAHGYTF. CDR3 DNA sequence: TGTGCCAGCACCGGAGGACAGGCCCATGGCTACACCTTC. The genes are TRBV6-1 and TRBJ1-2; 7 bases align to TRBD1. The CDR3 totals 13 residues. V was pared by 7 bases and J by 6 bases, with 8 bases of the junction left unmatched. Germline V gives CDR1 MNHNS, CDR2 SASEGT.

This clonotype was found many times. CDR3 sequence (DNA): TGTGCCAGCACGATTGGGACAGGGGTTACCGGGGAGCTGTTTTTT. Protein product: CASTIGTGVTGELFF. The chain is built from TRBV2 and TRBJ2-2, with 10 bases identical to TRBD1. J gave up 5 bases and V 7 bases, and 7 bases lay outside the gene matches. Per germline, CDR1 SNHLY and CDR2 FYNNEI. The CDR3 covers 15 residues.

This clonotype showed up many times. The gene calls are TRBV12-3 or TRBV12-4 and TRBJ2-3; D assignment may be TRBD1 or TRBD2 (5 bases each). Trimming took 3 bases from V and 2 from J, leaving 9 bases between them. The CDR3 sequence is 14 residues long. The CDR3 reads CASSFGDHTDTQYF. CDR3 nucleotides: TGTGCCAGCAGTTTCGGGGACCACACAGATACGCAGTATTTT.

This clonotype was detected ten times or more. The rearrangement uses TRBV28 and TRBJ2-1; TRBD2 agrees at 8 bases. From germline, CDR1 is MDHEN and CDR2 SYDVKM. This CDR3 contains 14 residues. V was pared by 1 base and J by 7 bases, with 3 bases of the junction left unmatched. CDR3 DNA sequence: TGTGCCAGCAGTTTATACCTAGCGGGTAATGAGCAGTTCTTC. This sequence encodes CASSLYLAGNEQFF. The variable domain in full, completed from reference TRBV28 and TRBJ2-1, reads DVKVTQSSRYLVKRTGEKVFLECVQDMDHENMFWYRQDPGLGLRLIYFSYDVKMKEKGDIPEGYSVSREKKERFSLILESASTNQTSMYLCASSLYLAGNEQFFGPGTRLTVL.

This clonotype was seen many times. The chain is built from TRBV7-8 and TRBJ2-1; D is possibly TRBD1 or TRBD2 (5 bases each). V lost 1 base, J lost 8 bases, and 15 bases lay in between. CDR1 is SGHVS, CDR2 FQNEAQ, per germline. The CDR3 runs 15 residues. The CDR3 region has the DNA TGTGCCAGCAGCTTAGGGACCCCCCGGGGCGATGAGCAGTTCTTC. It translates to CASSLGTPRGDEQFF.

This clonotype was picked up one time. The genes are TRBV9 and TRBJ2-7, with 7 nucleotides matching TRBD2. V lost 4 bases, J lost 0 bases, and 7 bases stayed unmatched. Germline values: CDR1 SGDLS, CDR2 YYNGEE. The CDR3 has 15 amino acids. CDR3 amino acids: CASSPRDYSSYEQYF. CDR3 coding DNA: TGTGCCAGCAGCCCACGGGACTACAGCTCCTACGAGCAGTACTTC.

This clonotype was observed many times. The J gene is TRBJ2-7, the V gene TRBV20-1, with 12 bases lining up with TRBD1. With V trimmed by 6 bases and J by 0 bases, 6 bases remained unmatched. The germline CDR1 and CDR2 sequences are DFQATT and SNEGSKA (reference sequence). This CDR3 is 15 amino acids long. The CDR3 is CSAIRDRGPSYEQYF. The CDR3 DNA sequence: TGCAGTGCAATCCGGGACAGGGGGCCCTCCTACGAGCAGTACTTC.

This clonotype was counted at least ten times. The J gene is TRBJ2-5, the V gene TRBV7-9; no clear D gene. CDR3 length: 12 amino acids. CDR1 is SEHNR, CDR2 FQNEAQ, per germline (reference sequence). Trimming stripped 2 bases from V and 5 bases from J, with 6 bases between. The CDR3 DNA is TGTGCCAGCAGCTTAACCCCGGAGACCCAGTACTTC. Residues: CASSLTPETQYF.

This clonotype has a count of ten or more. The rearrangement uses TRBV30 and TRBJ2-1; 9 bases align to TRBD2. Germline assignment: CDR1 GTSNPN and CDR2 SVGIG (reference sequence). With 3 bases clipped from V and 7 bases from J, the junction kept 10 bases outside the gene matches. This CDR3 is built from 15 residues. The CDR3 protein is CAWRGGLALSNEQFF. Here the CDR3 DNA reads TGTGCCTGGAGAGGGGGACTAGCTCTGTCAAATGAGCAGTTCTTC.

Many counts were recorded for this clonotype. This chain joins TRBV6-1 and TRBJ2-3; D possibly corresponds to TRBD1 (6 bases). The CDR3 length is 15 residues. V lost 6 bases to trimming and J lost 0 bases, with 13 bases between them. CDR1 and CDR2 (germline): MNHNS, SASEGT. The CDR3 spells CASRDTGQSTDTQYF. Written as DNA, the CDR3 is TGTGCCAGCAGAGACACGGGACAAAGCACAGATACGCAGTATTTT.

The CDR3 DNA reads as TGTGCCAGCAGCTTGGTGCTTCGGACCGTAAACACCGGGGAGCTGTTTTTT. This encodes CASSLVLRTVNTGELFF. V is TRBV5-6 and J is TRBJ2-2; D unclear. CDR1 is SGHDT and CDR2 is YYEEEE in the germline V gene. V was pared by 0 bases and J by 2 bases, with 14 bases between. This CDR3 is 17 amino acids long.

This clonotype has more than one count but fewer than ten. This chain uses TRBV14 with TRBJ2-1; the D call may be TRBD1 or TRBD2 (5 bases each). V shed 4 bases and J shed 4 bases, with 17 bases lying between them. Germline V gives CDR1 SGHDN, CDR2 FVKESK. This CDR3 has 16 amino acids. In nucleotides, the CDR3 is TGTGCCAGCAGCCCTAAACGGGACCCAGCTTACAATGAGCAGTTCTTC. Encoded protein: CASSPKRDPAYNEQFF.

This clonotype has a handful of counts. The rearrangement uses TRBV25-1 and TRBJ1-1; D not certain. The germline CDR1 and CDR2 sequences are MGHDK and SYGVNS. V lost 4 bases and J 3 bases, leaving 12 bases between the germline ends. The CDR3 has 14 amino acids. The CDR3: CASSGGGPYTEAFF. CDR3 sequence (DNA): TGTGCCAGCAGTGGGGGTGGGCCGTACACTGAAGCTTTCTTT.

This clonotype has ten or more counts. This chain joins TRBV28 and TRBJ2-7; 10 bases map to TRBD2. The CDR3 spans 14 residues. J gave up 5 bases and V 6 bases, and 7 bases lay outside the gene matches. Germline values: CDR1 MDHEN, CDR2 SYDVKM. The CDR3 DNA reads TGTGCCAGCAGGCTAGCTAGCGGGAGCAACGAGCAGTACTTC. This sequence encodes CASRLASGSNEQYF.

This clonotype was counted many times. The V call is TRBV15, the J call TRBJ2-7, with 9 bases fitting TRBD1. The CDR3 contains 13 residues. The junction had 2 bases not matched to a gene; V was cut back by 5 bases and J by 3 bases. The germline CDR1 and CDR2 sequences are LNHNV and YYDKDF (reference sequence). In DNA form, the CDR3 reads TGTGCCACCAGCCGGGACAGGGTCTACGAGCAGTACTTC. Translation gives CATSRDRVYEQYF.

Worth noting for this clonotype: A clone one base away is much larger, so this may be a read error. CDR3 DNA: TGCGCCAGCAGCCAAATAGGGTGCCACGAGCAGTACTTC. Encoded protein: CASSQIGCHEQYF. The rearrangement links TRBV4-3 to TRBJ2-7, with unresolved D. There are 13 residues in the CDR3. Trimming stripped 2 bases from V and 5 bases from J, with 10 bases between. CDR1 LGHNA and CDR2 YSLEER come from the germline V gene.

The CDR3 reads CASSPHPDGSTINSPLHF. The CDR3 DNA sequence: TGCGCCAGCAGCCCACACCCGGACGGATCAACGATTAATTCACCCCTCCACTTT. The V gene is TRBV5-1, the J gene TRBJ1-6; D unresolved. Germline CDR1 and CDR2: SGHRS and YFSETQ. The CDR3 is 18 amino acids. Between the trimmed V and J ends, which lost 4 bases and 6 bases, there was a span of 23 bases.

CDR3 in amino acids: CSARDQQNEKLFF. The CDR3 DNA follows: TGCAGTGCTAGAGACCAGCAAAATGAAAAACTGTTTTTT. This sequence joins TRBV20-1 and TRBJ1-4, with D unclear. V was pared by 0 bases and J by 5 bases, with 7 bases between. Germline-derived CDR1 and CDR2 are DFQATT and SNEGSKA (reference sequence). The CDR3 is made up of 13 amino acids.

This chain connects TRBV28 to TRBJ2-7; the D is unclear. This CDR3 has 12 amino acids. Germline loops: CDR1 MDHEN, CDR2 SYDVKM. V gave up 3 bases and J gave up 3 bases, with 6 bases separating them. The CDR3 DNA sequence: TGTGCCAGCAGTTTCAAGTACTACGAGCAGTACTTC. This sequence encodes CASSFKYYEQYF.